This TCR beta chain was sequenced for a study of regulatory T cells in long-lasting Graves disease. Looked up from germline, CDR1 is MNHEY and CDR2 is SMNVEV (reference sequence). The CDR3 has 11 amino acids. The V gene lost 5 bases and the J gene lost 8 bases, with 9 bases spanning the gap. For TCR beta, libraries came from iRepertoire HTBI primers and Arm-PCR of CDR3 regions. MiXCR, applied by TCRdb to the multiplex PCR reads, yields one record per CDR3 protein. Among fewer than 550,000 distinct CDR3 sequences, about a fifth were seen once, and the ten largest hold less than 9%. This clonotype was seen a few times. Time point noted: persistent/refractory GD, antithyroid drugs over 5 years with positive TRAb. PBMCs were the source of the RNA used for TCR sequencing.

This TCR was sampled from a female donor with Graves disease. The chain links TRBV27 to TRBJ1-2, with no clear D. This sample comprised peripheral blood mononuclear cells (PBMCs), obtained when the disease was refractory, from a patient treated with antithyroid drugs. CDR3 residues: CASSPTRGYTF. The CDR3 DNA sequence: TGTGCCAGCAGTCCGACAAGAGGCTACACCTTC.